This T cell receptor (beta chain) was sequenced during a study of T cells in Graves' hyperthyroidism and ophthalmopathy. This CDR3 has 12 residues. Trimming took off 6 bases at V and 7 bases at J, with 12 bases between the two ends. CDR1 is LNHDA and CDR2 is SQIVND in the germline V gene (reference sequence). Inclusion characteristics of ophthalmopathy patients comprised a Clinical Activity Score of at least 3, a NOSPECS grade of at least 4, and duration under 3 months. The source of the PBMCs was 10 ml of fresh peripheral blood. Study-wide points: A model of 13 V-J features distinguished ophthalmopathy from stable hyperthyroidism. Most expanded thyroid clonotypes above 0.001 also appeared in blood.

As for this clonotype: Its antigen is unknown.

RNA transcripts provided the source from which TCR beta CDR3 regions were amplified. HTBI primers were used for first-round RT-PCR of the TCR CDR3. TCRdb reprocessed the multiplex PCR reads via MiXCR and lists one record per CDR3 protein. Found here are 300,000 to 450,000 distinct CDR3 sequences, more than 14% of them singletons; the top ten hold less than 20%. This TCR came from a woman aged 30 to 39 with Graves' ophthalmopathy. The material sequenced was blood. The chain employs TRBV19 and TRBJ2-5; no firm D call. The CDR3: CASRPASGTQYF. CDR3 sequence (DNA): TGTGCCAGTAGGCCCGCCTCCGGGACCCAGTACTTC. Full variable domain (missing parts from reference TRBV19 and TRBJ2-5): DGGITQSPKYLFRKEGQNVTLSCEQNLNHDAMYWYRQDPGQGLRLIYYSQIVNDFQKGDIAEGYSVSREKKESFPLTVTSAQKNPTAFYLCASRPASGTQYFGPGTRLLVL.